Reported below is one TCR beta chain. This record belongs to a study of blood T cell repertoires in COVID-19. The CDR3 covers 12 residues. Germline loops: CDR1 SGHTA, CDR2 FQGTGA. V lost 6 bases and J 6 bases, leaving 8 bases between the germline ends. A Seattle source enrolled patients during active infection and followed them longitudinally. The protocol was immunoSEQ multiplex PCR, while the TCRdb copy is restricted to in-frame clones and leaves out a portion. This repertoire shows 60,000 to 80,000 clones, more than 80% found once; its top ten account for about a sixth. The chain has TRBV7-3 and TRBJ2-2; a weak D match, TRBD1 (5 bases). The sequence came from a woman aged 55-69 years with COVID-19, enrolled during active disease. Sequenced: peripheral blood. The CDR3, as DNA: TGTGCCAGCAGTAAAGGGGCCGGGGAGCTGTTTTTT. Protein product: CASSKGAGELFF.